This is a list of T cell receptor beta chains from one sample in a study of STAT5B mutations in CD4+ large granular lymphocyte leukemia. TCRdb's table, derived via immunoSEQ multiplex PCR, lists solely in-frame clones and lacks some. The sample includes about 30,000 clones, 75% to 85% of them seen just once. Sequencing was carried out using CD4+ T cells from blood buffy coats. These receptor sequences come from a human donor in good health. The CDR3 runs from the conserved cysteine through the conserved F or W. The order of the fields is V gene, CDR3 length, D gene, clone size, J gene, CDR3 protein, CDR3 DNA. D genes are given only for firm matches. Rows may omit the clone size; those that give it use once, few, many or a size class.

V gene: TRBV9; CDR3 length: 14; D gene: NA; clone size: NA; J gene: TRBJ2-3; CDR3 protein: CASSGEGVTDTQYF; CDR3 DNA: TGTGCCAGCAGCGGAGAGGGGGTCACAGATACGCAGTATTTT
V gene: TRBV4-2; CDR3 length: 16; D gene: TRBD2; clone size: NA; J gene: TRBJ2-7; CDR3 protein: CASSQDVAGVPSKQYF; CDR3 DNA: TGTGCCAGCAGCCAAGATGTAGCGGGAGTTCCCTCGAAGCAGTACTTC
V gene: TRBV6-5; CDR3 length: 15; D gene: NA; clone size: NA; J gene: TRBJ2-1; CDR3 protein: CASSYNGGPGSEQFF; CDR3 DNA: TGTGCCAGCAGTTACAATGGGGGGCCGGGGAGCGAGCAGTTCTTC
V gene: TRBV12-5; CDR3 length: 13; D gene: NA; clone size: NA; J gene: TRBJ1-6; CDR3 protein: CASTWEYNSPLHF; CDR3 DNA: TGTGCTAGTACTTGGGAATATAATTCACCCCTCCACTTT
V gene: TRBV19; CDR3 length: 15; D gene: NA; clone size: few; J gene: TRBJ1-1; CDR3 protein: CASSTQTGMNTEAFF; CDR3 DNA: TGTGCCAGTAGTACTCAGACAGGAATGAACACTGAAGCTTTCTTT
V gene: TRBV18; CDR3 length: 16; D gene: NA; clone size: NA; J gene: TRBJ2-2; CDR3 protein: CASSPIWDTNTGELFF; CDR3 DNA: TGTGCCAGCTCACCAATCTGGGACACCAACACCGGGGAGCTGTTTTTT
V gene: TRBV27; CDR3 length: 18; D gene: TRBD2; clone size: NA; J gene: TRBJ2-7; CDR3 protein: CASNRVGLAGGGHYEQYF; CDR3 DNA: TGTGCCAGCAACCGTGTTGGACTAGCCGGAGGGGGGCACTACGAGCAGTACTTC
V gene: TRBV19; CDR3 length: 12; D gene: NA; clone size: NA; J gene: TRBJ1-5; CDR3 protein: CARMEEAQPQHF; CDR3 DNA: TGTGCCAGGATGGAGGAGGCTCAGCCCCAGCATTTT
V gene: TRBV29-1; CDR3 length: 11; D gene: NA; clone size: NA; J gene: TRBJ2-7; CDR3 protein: CSASLGDEQYF; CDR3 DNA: TGCAGCGCCAGTCTGGGGGACGAGCAGTACTTC
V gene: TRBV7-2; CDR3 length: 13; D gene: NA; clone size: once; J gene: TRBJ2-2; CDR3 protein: CASSRSNTGELFF; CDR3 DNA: TGTGCCAGCAGCCGCTCGAACACCGGGGAGCTGTTTTTT
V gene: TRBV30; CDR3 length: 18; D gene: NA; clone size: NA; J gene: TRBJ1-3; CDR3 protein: CAWSVGRGSYRPRNTIYF; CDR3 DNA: TGTGCCTGGAGTGTGGGGAGGGGGAGTTATCGGCCAAGAAACACCATATATTTT
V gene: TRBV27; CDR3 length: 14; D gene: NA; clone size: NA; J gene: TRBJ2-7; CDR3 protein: CASSSSAGPYEQYF; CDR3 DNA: TGTGCCAGCAGTTCGTCGGCAGGCCCCTACGAGCAGTACTTC
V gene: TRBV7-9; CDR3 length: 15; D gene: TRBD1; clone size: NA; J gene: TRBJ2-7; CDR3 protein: CASSLRGPLPTEQYF; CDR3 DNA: TGTGCCAGCAGCCTTAGGGGGCCTCTCCCAACCGAGCAGTACTTC
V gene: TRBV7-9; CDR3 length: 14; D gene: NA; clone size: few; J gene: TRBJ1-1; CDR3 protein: CASSLTLSGTEAFF; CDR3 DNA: TGTGCCAGCAGCCTTACCCTTAGTGGCACTGAAGCTTTCTTT
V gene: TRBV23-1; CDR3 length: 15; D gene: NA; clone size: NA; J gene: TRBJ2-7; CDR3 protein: CASSPPGVGNYEQYF; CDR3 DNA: TGCGCCAGCAGTCCCCCGGGGGTTGGGAATTACGAGCAGTACTTC
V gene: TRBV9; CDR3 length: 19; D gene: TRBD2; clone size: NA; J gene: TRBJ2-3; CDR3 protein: CASSPRTSGRVTYTDTQYF; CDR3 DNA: TGTGCCAGCAGCCCCCGGACTAGCGGGAGAGTTACCTACACAGATACGCAGTATTTT
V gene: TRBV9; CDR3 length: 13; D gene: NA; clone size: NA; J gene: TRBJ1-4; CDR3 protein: CASSVDGYEKLFF; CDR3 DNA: TGTGCCAGCAGCGTAGACGGGTATGAAAAACTGTTTTTT
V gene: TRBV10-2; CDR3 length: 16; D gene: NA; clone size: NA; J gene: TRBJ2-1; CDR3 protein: CASSDYPPGSYHEQFF; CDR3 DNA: TGCGCCAGCAGTGACTACCCGCCCGGTAGTTATCATGAGCAGTTCTTC
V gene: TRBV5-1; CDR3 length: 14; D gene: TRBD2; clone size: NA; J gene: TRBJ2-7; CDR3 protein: CASTLGLETGEQYF; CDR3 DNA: TGCGCCAGCACCCTGGGACTAGAGACGGGGGAGCAGTACTTC
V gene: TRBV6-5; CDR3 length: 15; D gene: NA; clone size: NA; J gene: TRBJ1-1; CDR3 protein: CASSKTGVANTEAFF; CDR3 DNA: TGTGCCAGCAGTAAGACAGGAGTCGCGAACACTGAAGCTTTCTTT
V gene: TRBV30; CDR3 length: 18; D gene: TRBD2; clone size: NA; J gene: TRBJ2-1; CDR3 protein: CAWALAGSGRGSYNEQFF; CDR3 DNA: TGTGCCTGGGCCCTGGCAGGGAGCGGGAGAGGGTCCTACAATGAGCAGTTCTTC
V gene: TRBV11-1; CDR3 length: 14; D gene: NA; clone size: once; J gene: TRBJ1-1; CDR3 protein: CASSFEGGGTEAFF; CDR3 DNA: TGTGCCAGCAGCTTCGAAGGGGGAGGCACTGAAGCTTTCTTT
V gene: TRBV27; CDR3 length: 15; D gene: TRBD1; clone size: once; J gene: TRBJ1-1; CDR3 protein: CASRSTGTGQAEAFF; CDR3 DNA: TGTGCCAGCAGGTCAACCGGGACAGGGCAGGCTGAAGCTTTCTTT
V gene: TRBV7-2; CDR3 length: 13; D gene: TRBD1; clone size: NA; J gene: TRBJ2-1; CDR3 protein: CASSQTGKHEQFF; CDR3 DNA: TGTGCCAGCAGCCAGACAGGGAAACATGAGCAGTTCTTC
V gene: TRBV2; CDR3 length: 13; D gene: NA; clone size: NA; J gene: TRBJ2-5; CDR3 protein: CASSRDLQETQYF; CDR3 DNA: TGTGCCAGCAGTCGGGACTTACAAGAGACCCAGTACTTC